A selection of T cell receptor beta chains follows, all from one sample in a study of long-term antiretroviral therapy in people with HIV. Some clones are missing from TCRdb's copy, which holds only in-frame ones; the method was immunoSEQ multiplex PCR. The sample lists tens of thousands of clones, approximately 86% seen once, with less than 4% in the top ten. This specimen consisted of unsorted PBMCs, obtained just before starting antiretroviral therapy. Receptors originate from a woman aged 18 to 35 with HIV. Both conserved end residues are part of each CDR3. Each record gives: J gene, clone size, D gene, CDR3 length, V gene, CDR3 DNA, CDR3 protein. The D gene is left open where the match is weak. The listing skips clone size in some rows; elsewhere it reads once, few, many or a size class.

TRBJ2-1 | - | - | 13 | TRBV7-9 | TGTGCCAGCCCCAGCGAGACTCACAATGAGCAGTTCTTC | CASPSETHNEQFF
TRBJ1-1 | - | - | 15 | TRBV28 | TGTGCCAGCAGTTTATTGGGCCCAACCGGCACTGAAGCTTTCTTT | CASSLLGPTGTEAFF
TRBJ2-7 | - | TRBD2 | 17 | TRBV25-1 | TGTGCCAGCAGTCCCAGGGCGAGGAGCGGGACTTCCTACGAGCAGTACTTC | CASSPRARSGTSYEQYF
TRBJ1-5 | - | - | 15 | TRBV7-2 | TGTGCCAGCAGCTTAGCGTGGGGGATCAATCAGCCCCAGCATTTT | CASSLAWGINQPQHF
TRBJ2-2 | - | - | 14 | TRBV10-1 | TGCGCCAGCAGGGGACTTCCCAACACCGGGGAGCTGTTTTTT | CASRGLPNTGELFF
TRBJ1-4 | - | - | 16 | TRBV2 | TGTGCCAGCAGTCCTATACGGACAGCACTTAATGAAAAACTGTTTTTT | CASSPIRTALNEKLFF
TRBJ2-3 | - | TRBD1 | 14 | TRBV5-4 | TGTGCCAGCAGCATCACGACAGGGGCAGATACGCAGTATTTT | CASSITTGADTQYF
TRBJ2-1 | - | - | 11 | TRBV9 | TGTGCCAGCAGCACAGACGGTGAGCAGTTCTTC | CASSTDGEQFF
TRBJ1-1 | - | TRBD1 | 13 | TRBV28 | TGTGCCAGCAGTTTATCATCGGGACAGCGAGCTTTCTTT | CASSLSSGQRAFF
TRBJ2-2 | - | - | 15 | TRBV7-9 | TGTGCCAGCAGCCCCCTAGGGGGGGGAACCGGGGAGCTGTTTTTT | CASSPLGGGTGELFF
TRBJ2-1 | - | TRBD2 | 17 | TRBV7-2 | TGTGCCAGCACCTCACATAGCGGGAGGGCCTATCGGAATGAGCAGTTCTTC | CASTSHSGRAYRNEQFF
TRBJ1-1 | few | - | 13 | TRBV11-2 | TGTGCCAGCAGCCCAGTGGCGAACACTGAAGCTTTCTTT | CASSPVANTEAFF
TRBJ2-7 | - | TRBD2 | 16 | TRBV4-3 | TGCGCCAGCAGCCAATCATGGACTAGCGGTGCCTACGAGCAGTACTTC | CASSQSWTSGAYEQYF
TRBJ2-3 | few | - | 14 | TRBV7-9 | TGTGCCAGCAGCCCCTGGAGCGAATCCGATACGCAGTATTTT | CASSPWSESDTQYF
TRBJ2-5 | once | TRBD1 | 19 | TRBV15 | TGTGCCACTATAAACCTTGGGGAGAGACAGGGACCTTGGGGAGAGACCCAGTACTTC | CATINLGERQGPWGETQYF
TRBJ1-2 | few | TRBD1 | 15 | TRBV28 | TGTGCCAGCAGTTTATTGCAGGGGGCCGGCTATGGCTACACCTTC | CASSLLQGAGYGYTF
TRBJ2-7 | - | TRBD2 | 16 | TRBV7-2 | TGTGCCAGCAGTGTCCGGAGCGGGAGAGGAGCCTACGAGCAGTACTTC | CASSVRSGRGAYEQYF
TRBJ1-4 | - | - | 15 | TRBV19 | TGTGCCAGTAGTACAGTTAGGGGCACAAATGAAAAACTGTTTTTT | CASSTVRGTNEKLFF
TRBJ2-3 | - | - | 16 | TRBV7-9 | TGTGCCAGCAGCTCTCCGCCCAGGGGAGGACCAGATACGCAGTATTTT | CASSSPPRGGPDTQYF
TRBJ2-7 | - | - | 13 | TRBV6-1 | TGTGCCAGCAGTGTCGGCGGCTCCTACGAGCAGTACTTC | CASSVGGSYEQYF
TRBJ2-7 | - | TRBD1 | 16 | TRBV28 | TGTGCCAGCAGTTTATTCACCGGGACAGGGTCCTACGAGCAGTACTTC | CASSLFTGTGSYEQYF
TRBJ2-5 | - | - | 14 | TRBV2 | TGTGCCAGCAGGGGGGGAGCGGGCCAAGAGACCCAGTACTTC | CASRGGAGQETQYF
TRBJ2-5 | - | - | 17 | TRBV5-1 | TGCGCCAGCAGCTTGGGGTCCACGGGTCCTTCACAAGAGACCCAGTACTTC | CASSLGSTGPSQETQYF
TRBJ2-6 | - | TRBD1 | 15 | TRBV10-2 | TGCGCCAGCAGTGACAGGGGGCTTGGGGCCAACGTCCTGACTTTC | CASSDRGLGANVLTF
TRBJ1-2 | - | - | 14 | TRBV7-3 | TGTGCCAGCAGCCCGGCAGGAACTAACTATGGCTACACCTTC | CASSPAGTNYGYTF
TRBJ1-6 | - | TRBD1 | 15 | TRBV25-1 | TGTGCCAGCAGCCCCGGGACAGGGGCCAATTCACCCCTCCACTTT | CASSPGTGANSPLHF
TRBJ2-7 | - | TRBD2 | 14 | TRBV27 | TGTGCCAGCAGTCGGCTGACGGGGGGGGGCGAGCAGTACTTC | CASSRLTGGGEQYF
TRBJ1-1 | - | - | 12 | TRBV28 | TGTGCCAGCAGTCCACGGGGCCTAGAAGCTTTCTTT | CASSPRGLEAFF
TRBJ2-2 | - | TRBD2 | 14 | TRBV19 | TGTGCCAGTAGTGAGACTAGCGGAATCGGGGAGCTGTTTTTT | CASSETSGIGELFF
TRBJ2-3 | - | TRBD2 | 15 | TRBV18 | TGTGCCAGCTCACCAATAGCGGGAGGATCAGATACGCAGTATTTT | CASSPIAGGSDTQYF
TRBJ2-3 | - | TRBD2 | 15 | TRBV29-1 | TGCAGCGGACTAGGTCTAGCGGAGAGCACAGATACGCAGTATTTT | CSGLGLAESTDTQYF
TRBJ1-1 | - | - | 15 | TRBV15 | TGTGCCACCAGCAGAGATATAGGGGCGAACACTGAAGCTTTCTTT | CATSRDIGANTEAFF
TRBJ2-3 | - | - | 13 | TRBV28 | TGTGCCAGCAGTTTAACGGCCACAGATACGCAGTATTTT | CASSLTATDTQYF
TRBJ1-4 | few | - | 15 | TRBV7-9 | TGTGCCAGCAGCTTAGCCGGGGGATCTAATGAAAAACTGTTTTTT | CASSLAGGSNEKLFF
TRBJ2-2 | - | - | 15 | TRBV6-4 | TGTGCCAGCAGTGACTCCGCAGGCAGCACCGGGGAGCTGTTTTTT | CASSDSAGSTGELFF
TRBJ1-5 | - | - | 13 | TRBV5-6 | TGTGCCAGCAGCTCAAAGGGGGGGCAGGCCCAGCATTTT | CASSSKGGQAQHF
TRBJ1-1 | once | - | 14 | TRBV9 | TGTGCCAGCACCGCTTCACCCGGAAACACTGAAGCTTTCTTT | CASTASPGNTEAFF
TRBJ1-5 | - | - | 14 | TRBV7-2 | TGTGCCAGCAGCTTAGACGGGGACGTTCAGCCCCAGCATTTT | CASSLDGDVQPQHF
TRBJ2-7 | - | - | 14 | TRBV10-3 | TGTGCCATCAGTGAGGTAGCGAGGCTCTACGAGCAGTACTTC | CAISEVARLYEQYF
TRBJ2-7 | - | TRBD1 | 16 | TRBV19 | TGTGCCAGTAGTATAGGGGCGGGACAGGGGTACGACGAGCAGTACTTC | CASSIGAGQGYDEQYF
TRBJ2-2 | once | - | 15 | TRBV7-3 | TGTGCCAGCAGCCCCACTGACTGGAACACCGGGGAGCTGTTTTTT | CASSPTDWNTGELFF
TRBJ2-2 | once | - | 15 | TRBV14 | TGTGCCAGCAGCCAAGATCCCTCGGGCACCGGGGAGCTGTTTTTT | CASSQDPSGTGELFF
TRBJ2-7 | - | - | 15 | TRBV27 | TGTGCCAGCAGTCCCGACAGGGGACTACCCTACGAGCAGTACTTC | CASSPDRGLPYEQYF
TRBJ1-2 | - | - | 13 | TRBV4-2 | TGTGCCAGCAGCAACGGACTTTCCGATGGCTACACCTTC | CASSNGLSDGYTF
TRBJ2-7 | - | TRBD1 | 16 | TRBV7-8 | TGTGCCAGCAGCTTAGCCACAGGGGCTCTCTCCTACGAGCAGTACTTC | CASSLATGALSYEQYF
TRBJ2-7 | - | - | 16 | TRBV5-1 | TGCGCCAGCAGCTTGGCCAACAGCTGGGTCTCCTACGAGCAGTACTTC | CASSLANSWVSYEQYF
TRBJ2-1 | - | - | 11 | TRBV27 | TGTGCCAGCAGTTTAAGACATGAGCAGTTCTTC | CASSLRHEQFF